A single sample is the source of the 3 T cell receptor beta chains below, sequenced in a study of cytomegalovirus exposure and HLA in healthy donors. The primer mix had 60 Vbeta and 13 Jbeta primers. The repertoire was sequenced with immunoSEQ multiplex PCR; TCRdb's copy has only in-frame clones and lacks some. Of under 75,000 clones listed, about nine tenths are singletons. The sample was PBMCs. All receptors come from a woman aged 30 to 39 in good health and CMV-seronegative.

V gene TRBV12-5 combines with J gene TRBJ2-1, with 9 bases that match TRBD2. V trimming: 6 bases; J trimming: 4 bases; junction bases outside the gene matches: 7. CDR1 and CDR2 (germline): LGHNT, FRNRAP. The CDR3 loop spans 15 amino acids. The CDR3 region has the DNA TGTGCTAGTGGGATTAGCGGGAGTACGTACAATGAGCAGTTCTTC. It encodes CASGISGSTYNEQFF.

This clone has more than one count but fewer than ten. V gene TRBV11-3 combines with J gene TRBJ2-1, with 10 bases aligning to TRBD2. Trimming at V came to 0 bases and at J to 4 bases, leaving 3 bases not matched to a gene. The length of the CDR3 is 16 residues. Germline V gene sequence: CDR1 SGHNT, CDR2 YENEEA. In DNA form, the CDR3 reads TGTGCCAGCAGCTTAGAGCAGCGGGAGGGATACAATGAGCAGTTCTTC. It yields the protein CASSLEQREGYNEQFF.

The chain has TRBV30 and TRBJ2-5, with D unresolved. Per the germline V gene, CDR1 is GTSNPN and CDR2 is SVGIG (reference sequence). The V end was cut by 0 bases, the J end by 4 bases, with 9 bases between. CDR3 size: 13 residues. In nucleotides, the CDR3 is TGTGCCTGGAGTGTACAATCTGGAGAGACCCAGTACTTC. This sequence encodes CAWSVQSGETQYF.